The entry that follows covers one T cell receptor beta chain sequence. The protocol was immunoSEQ multiplex PCR, while the TCRdb copy is restricted to in-frame clones and leaves out a portion. The data contain about 42,000 clones, around 84% of them singletons. These data are taken from a study of blood T cell repertoires in COVID-19. Overall study context: From the United States, Italy and Spain came samples of acute and convalescent COVID-19.

The CDR3 has 13 residues. CDR1 and CDR2 from the germline V gene are WSHSY and SAAADI. V dropped 5 bases and J dropped 3 bases, with 9 bases sitting between them. This TCR came from a human donor in a cohort sampled during active COVID-19. Sequencing was carried out using peripheral blood. The chain couples TRBV10-2 to TRBJ2-3, with TRBD2 as a possible D gene (5 bases). The CDR3 loop reads CASSFGGTDTQYF. The CDR3, as DNA: TGCGCCAGCAGTTTTGGAGGAACAGATACGCAGTATTTT.